This T cell receptor beta chain stems from a study of T-cell reconstitution after alpha-beta-depleted transplantation in children. Unique molecular identifiers were used to barcode this TCRbeta library. Each CDR3 protein gets one entry after TCRdb re-called the PCR reads with MiXCR. The sample yields 450,000 to 600,000 distinct CDR3 sequences, about 17% seen once. This clonotype has only a few counts. V gave up 5 bases and J gave up 4 bases, with 12 bases separating them. The CDR3 is made up of 14 amino acids. CDR1 is MNHNS, CDR2 SASEGT, per germline. The chain joins TRBV6-1 to TRBJ1-5; weak D call: TRBD1 (6 bases). This specimen consisted of PBMCs from the stem cell graft donor, obtained from the stem cell graft. This TCR came from a human donor who donated a stem cell graft to a child with acute lymphoblastic leukemia. CDR3 loop: CASSPNRVNQPQHF. The CDR3 DNA follows: TGTGCCAGCAGTCCTAACAGGGTGAATCAGCCCCAGCATTTT.